This is a list of T cell receptor beta chains from one sample in a study of T cell repertoires in cytomegalovirus infection. TCRdb analysed the reads with MiXCR anew, one entry per CDR3 protein. In the table there are approximately 180,000 distinct CDR3 sequences, about 21% of which are singletons. What was sequenced was PBMCs. These receptors originate from a human donor in good health (CMV status not recorded). Some clones in this sample may be carry-over from other donors' samples. Both conserved end residues are part of each CDR3. A D gene is named only where the DNA matches it firmly. Part of the rows lack a size; the others show once, few, many or a class for expanded clones.

CDR3 length	J gene	clone size	D gene	V gene	CDR3 protein	CDR3 DNA
14	TRBJ2-3	many	-	TRBV7-2	CASSPAGSGRTQYF	TGTGCCAGCAGCCCCGCGGGAAGCGGCCGTACGCAGTATTTT
15	TRBJ2-1	-	TRBD1	TRBV19	CASSIGGTGTYEQFF	TGTGCCAGTAGTATAGGTGGGACAGGGACATATGAGCAGTTCTTC
16	TRBJ2-5	many	-	TRBV7-8	CASSTPGHPFQETQYF	TGTGCCAGCAGCACCCCGGGACACCCCTTCCAAGAGACCCAGTACTTC
18	TRBJ2-7	few	-	TRBV7-4	CASSPGDTRGRGSYEQYF	TGTGCCAGCAGCCCCGGCGATACTAGGGGGAGAGGCTCCTACGAGCAGTACTTC
12	TRBJ2-1	many	-	TRBV12-3/TRBV12-4	CASSRGYNEQFF	TGTGCCAGCAGCCGAGGTTACAATGAGCAGTTCTTC
17	TRBJ1-3	-	-	TRBV28	CASSSPGRSPSGNTIYF	TGTGCCAGCAGCTCCCCCGGCAGATCTCCATCTGGAAACACCATATATTTT
15	TRBJ2-1	-	TRBD2	TRBV2	CASSRSGGHENEQFF	TGTGCCAGCAGCCGAAGCGGGGGGCACGAGAATGAGCAGTTCTTC
15	TRBJ1-2	-	-	TRBV4-3	CASSQEAGSNYGYTF	TGCGCCAGCAGCCAAGAGGCAGGGTCTAACTATGGCTACACCTTC
15	TRBJ2-3	-	-	TRBV29-1	CSVEPLVSITDTQYF	TGCAGCGTTGAACCGCTAGTCTCCATCACAGATACGCAGTATTTT
13	TRBJ1-4	-	-	TRBV20-1	CSASAQNTEKLFF	TGCAGTGCTAGTGCGCAGAATACTGAAAAACTGTTTTTT
15	TRBJ1-5	many	-	TRBV7-2	CASSLGPYGLEPQHF	TGTGCCAGCAGCTTAGGACCCTACGGTTTGGAGCCCCAGCATTTT
12	TRBJ2-7	many	-	TRBV7-9	CASSLFAYEQYF	TGTGCCAGCAGCTTATTTGCCTACGAGCAGTACTTC
14	TRBJ1-2	once	-	TRBV27	CASPIRGADYGYTF	TGTGCCAGCCCTATCAGAGGGGCTGACTATGGCTACACCTTC
15	TRBJ2-1	many	-	TRBV7-8	CASSLREPGYNEQFF	TGTGCCAGCAGCCTTCGGGAACCGGGATACAATGAGCAGTTCTTC
16	TRBJ1-6	-	-	TRBV5-6	CASSLDTSSYNSPLHF	TGTGCCAGCAGCTTGGACACGAGCTCCTATAATTCACCCCTCCACTTT
15	TRBJ2-3	-	-	TRBV5-1	CASSLIGSIADTQYF	TGCGCCAGCAGCCTAATAGGGAGTATAGCAGATACGCAGTATTTT
14	TRBJ2-5	-	TRBD2	TRBV20-1	CSARSLAAQETQYF	TGCAGTGCTAGGTCTCTAGCGGCACAAGAGACCCAGTACTTC
17	TRBJ2-1	few	TRBD2	TRBV4-2	CASSQAVASGTYNEQFF	TGTGCCAGCAGCCAAGCCGTGGCTAGCGGGACCTACAATGAGCAGTTCTTC
14	TRBJ2-2	-	-	TRBV6-1	CASRDIGETEELFF	TGTGCCAGCAGGGATATAGGGGAAACCGAGGAGCTGTTTTTT
15	TRBJ2-2	-	-	TRBV28	CARERMRGNTGELFF	TGTGCCCGCGAGCGGATGCGGGGTAACACCGGGGAGCTGTTTTTT
14	TRBJ2-5	few	TRBD1	TRBV4-1	CASSQPGQRETQYF	TGCGCCAGCAGCCAACCGGGACAGCGAGAGACCCAGTACTTC
13	TRBJ1-1	many	-	TRBV7-3	CASSLTRNTEAFF	TGTGCCAGCAGCTTAACGAGGAACACTGAAGCTTTCTTT
13	TRBJ2-7	-	-	TRBV5-4	CASSASLLERLYF	TGTGCCAGCAGCGCATCTCTACTTGAAAGACTGTACTTC
17	TRBJ1-2	-	TRBD1	TRBV4-1	CASSQVGTGSYAHGYTF	TGCGCCAGCAGCCAAGTTGGGACAGGGAGCTACGCGCATGGCTACACCTTC
15	TRBJ2-2	many	TRBD1	TRBV7-8	CASSPTGEHTGELFF	TGTGCCAGCAGCCCGACAGGGGAACACACCGGGGAGCTGTTTTTT
15	TRBJ1-5	-	-	TRBV12-3/TRBV12-4	CASTPGQYSNQPQHF	TGTGCCAGCACTCCCGGACAGTATAGCAATCAGCCCCAGCATTTT
16	TRBJ2-7	-	-	TRBV28	CASSFHAGARTYEQYF	TGTGCCAGCAGTTTTCACGCGGGCGCTAGAACCTACGAGCAGTACTTC
14	TRBJ1-1	few	-	TRBV13	CASSLRGVNTEAFF	TGTGCCAGCAGCTTACGAGGGGTGAACACTGAAGCTTTCTTT
18	TRBJ2-1	-	TRBD1	TRBV19	CASSPRQRGTGAFNEQFF	TGTGCCAGTAGTCCTAGGCAGCGAGGGACAGGGGCTTTCAATGAGCAGTTCTTC
14	TRBJ2-1	-	-	TRBV6-8	CASSYSTQSNEQFF	TGTGCCAGCAGTTACTCGACGCAGAGCAATGAGCAGTTCTTC
13	TRBJ2-5	many	-	TRBV7-3	CASSMSTTETQYF	TGTGCCAGCAGCATGTCGACAACGGAGACCCAGTACTTC
17	TRBJ2-1	-	-	TRBV7-9	CASSSEEGFLGYNEQFF	TGTGCCAGCAGCTCCGAAGAGGGGTTCCTGGGATACAATGAGCAGTTCTTC
16	TRBJ2-2	-	-	TRBV7-8	CASSRDSTRWTGELFF	TGTGCCAGCAGCAGGGACTCTACAAGGTGGACCGGGGAGCTGTTTTTT
16	TRBJ2-1	many	-	TRBV7-8	CASSLGVDLGSNEQFF	TGTGCCAGCAGCTTAGGGGTAGATTTAGGATCCAATGAGCAGTTCTTC
14	TRBJ2-2	few	-	TRBV19	CASSHRENTGELFF	TGTGCCAGTAGCCACAGGGAAAACACCGGGGAGCTGTTTTTT
17	TRBJ1-5	many	TRBD1	TRBV7-2	CASSPRRTGSPNQPQHF	TGTGCCAGCAGCCCTCGTAGGACAGGGAGTCCCAATCAGCCCCAGCATTTT
14	TRBJ2-7	-	-	TRBV27	CASSLSRLSYEQYF	TGTGCCAGCAGCCTCTCAAGGCTGTCCTACGAGCAGTACTTC